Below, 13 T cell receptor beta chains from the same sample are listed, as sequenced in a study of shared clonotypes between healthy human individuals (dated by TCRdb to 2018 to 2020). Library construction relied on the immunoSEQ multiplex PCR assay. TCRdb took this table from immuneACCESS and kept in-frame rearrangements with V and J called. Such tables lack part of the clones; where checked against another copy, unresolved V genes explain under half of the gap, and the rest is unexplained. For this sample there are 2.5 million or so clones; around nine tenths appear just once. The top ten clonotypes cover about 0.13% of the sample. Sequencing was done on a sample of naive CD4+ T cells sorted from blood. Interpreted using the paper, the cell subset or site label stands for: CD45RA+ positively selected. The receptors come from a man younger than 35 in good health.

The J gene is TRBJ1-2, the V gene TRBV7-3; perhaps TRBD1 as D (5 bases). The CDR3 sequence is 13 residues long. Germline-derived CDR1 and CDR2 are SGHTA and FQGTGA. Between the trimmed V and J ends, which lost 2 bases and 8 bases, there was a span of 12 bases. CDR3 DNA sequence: TGTGCCAGCAGCTTATCAGCAGGGTCGGGCTACACCTTC. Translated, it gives CASSLSAGSGYTF.

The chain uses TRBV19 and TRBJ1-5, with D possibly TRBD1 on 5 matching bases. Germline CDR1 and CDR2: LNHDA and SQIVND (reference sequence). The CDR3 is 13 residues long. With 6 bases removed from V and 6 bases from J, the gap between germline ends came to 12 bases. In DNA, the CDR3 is TGTGCCAGTAGGTCAGGGAGTATTCAGCCCCAGCATTTT. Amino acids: CASRSGSIQPQHF.

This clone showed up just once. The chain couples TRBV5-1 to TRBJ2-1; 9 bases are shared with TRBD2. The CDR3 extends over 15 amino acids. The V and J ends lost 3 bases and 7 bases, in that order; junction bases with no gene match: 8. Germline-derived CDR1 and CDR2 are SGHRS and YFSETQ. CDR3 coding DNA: TGCGCCAGCAGCTCAGAACCGGGACTAGCAAATGAGCAGTTCTTC. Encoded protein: CASSSEPGLANEQFF.

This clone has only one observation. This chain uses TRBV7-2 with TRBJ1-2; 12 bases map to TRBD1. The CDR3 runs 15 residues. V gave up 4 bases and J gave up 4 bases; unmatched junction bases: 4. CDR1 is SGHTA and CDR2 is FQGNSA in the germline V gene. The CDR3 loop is CASSWDRGRSYGYTF. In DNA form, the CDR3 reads TGTGCCAGCAGCTGGGACAGGGGGCGCAGCTATGGCTACACCTTC.

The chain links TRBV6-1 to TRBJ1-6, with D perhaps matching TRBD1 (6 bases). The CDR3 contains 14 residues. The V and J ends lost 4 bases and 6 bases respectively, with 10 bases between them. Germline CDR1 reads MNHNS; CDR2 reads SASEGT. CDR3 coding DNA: TGTGCCAGCAGTGCGGACAGTCTTAATTCACCCCTCCACTTT. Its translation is CASSADSLNSPLHF.

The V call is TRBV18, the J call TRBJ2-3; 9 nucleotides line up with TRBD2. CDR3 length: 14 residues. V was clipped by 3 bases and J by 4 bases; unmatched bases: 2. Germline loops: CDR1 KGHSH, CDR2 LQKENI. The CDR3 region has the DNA TGTGCCAGCTCACCGCGGGGGGGGGCAGATACGCAGTATTTT. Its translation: CASSPRGGADTQYF.

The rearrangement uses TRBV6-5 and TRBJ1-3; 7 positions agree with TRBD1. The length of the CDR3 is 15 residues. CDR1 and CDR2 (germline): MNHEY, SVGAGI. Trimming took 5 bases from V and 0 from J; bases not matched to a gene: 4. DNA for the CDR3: TGTGCCAGCAGTCCTGACAGGGACTCTGGAAACACCATATATTTT. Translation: CASSPDRDSGNTIYF.

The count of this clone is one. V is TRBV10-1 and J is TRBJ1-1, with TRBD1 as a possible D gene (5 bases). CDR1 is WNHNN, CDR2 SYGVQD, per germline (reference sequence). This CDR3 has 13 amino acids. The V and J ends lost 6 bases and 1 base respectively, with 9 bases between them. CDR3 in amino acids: CASRGRENTEAFF. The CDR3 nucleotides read TGCGCCAGCAGAGGCAGGGAGAACACTGAAGCTTTCTTT.

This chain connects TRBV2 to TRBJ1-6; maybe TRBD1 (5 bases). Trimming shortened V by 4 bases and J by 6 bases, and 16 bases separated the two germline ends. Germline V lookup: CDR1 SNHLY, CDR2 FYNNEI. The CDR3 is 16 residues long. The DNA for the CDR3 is TGTGCCAGCAGTGCTGGGACTAAACAAACTAATTCACCCCTCCACTTT. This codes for CASSAGTKQTNSPLHF.

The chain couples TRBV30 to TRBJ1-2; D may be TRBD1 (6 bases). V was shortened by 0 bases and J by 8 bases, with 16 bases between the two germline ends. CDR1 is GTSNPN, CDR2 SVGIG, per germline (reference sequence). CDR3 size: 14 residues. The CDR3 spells CAWSVRRRQEGYTF. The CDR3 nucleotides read TGTGCCTGGAGTGTACGAAGGAGACAGGAAGGCTACACCTTC.

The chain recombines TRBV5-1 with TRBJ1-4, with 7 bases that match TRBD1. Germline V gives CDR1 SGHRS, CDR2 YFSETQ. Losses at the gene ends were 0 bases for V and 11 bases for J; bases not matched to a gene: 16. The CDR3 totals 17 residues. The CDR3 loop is CASSLEAAGAGGGKLFF. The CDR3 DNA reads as TGCGCCAGCAGCTTGGAGGCCGCGGGCGCAGGGGGAGGGAAACTGTTTTTT. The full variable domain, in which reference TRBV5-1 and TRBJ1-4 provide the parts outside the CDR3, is KAGVTQTPRYLIKTRGQQVTLSCSPISGHRSVSWYQQTPGQGLQFLFEYFSETQRNKGNFPGRFSGRQFSNSRSEMNVSTLELGDSALYLCASSLEAAGAGGGKLFFGSGTQLSVL.

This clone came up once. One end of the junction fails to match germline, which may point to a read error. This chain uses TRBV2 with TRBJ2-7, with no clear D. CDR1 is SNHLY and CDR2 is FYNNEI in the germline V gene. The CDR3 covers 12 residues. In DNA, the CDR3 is TGTGCCAGCAGTGAAGCGCAGCTCCCAACGAACTTC. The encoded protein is CASSEAQLPTNF.

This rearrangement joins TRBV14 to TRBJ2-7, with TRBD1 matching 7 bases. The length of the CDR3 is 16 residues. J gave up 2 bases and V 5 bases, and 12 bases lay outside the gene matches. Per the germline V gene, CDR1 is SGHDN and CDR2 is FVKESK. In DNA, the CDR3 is TGTGCCAGCAGCTCCACCGACAGGGTGGGGCCCTACGAGCAGTACTTC. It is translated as CASSSTDRVGPYEQYF.